Here is one T cell receptor beta chain with its context. Its antigen is not identified. V dropped 6 bases and J dropped 2 bases, with 11 bases sitting between them. The CDR3 consists of 15 residues. From germline, CDR1 is MNHEY and CDR2 SVGAGI. The sample originates from a study of T cell responses to AZD1222 COVID-19 vaccine. General observations from the study: Baseline seropositivity characterized only a handful of AZD1222 recipients. In the spike-specific TCR repertoire, nearly half reportedly target unmutated variant regions.

The repertoire was sequenced with immunoSEQ multiplex PCR; TCRdb's copy has only in-frame clones and lacks some. This table has fewer than 110,000 clones, 80% to 95% appearing once. This specimen was peripheral blood, taken 28 days after the second AZD1222 dose. This clonotype originated in an adult who received the AZD1222 COVID-19 vaccine. This chain uses TRBV6-5 with TRBJ2-6; tentatively, D is TRBD2 (6 bases). The chain's CDR3 is CASSPRGTGANVLTF. The CDR3 bases are TGTGCCAGCAGCCCCCGCGGGACTGGGGCCAACGTCCTGACTTTC.